The sequence of this T cell receptor beta chain was determined in a study of blood T cell repertoires in COVID-19 (dated by TCRdb to about 2020). With regard to the full study: Samples from collaborators originated in the United States, Italy and Spain and spanned both the acute and convalescent phases of COVID-19. A de-identified subject ID, COVID-19 status, age in years and sex were almost always included in the sample metadata. The repertoires were made available in a free public database intended to serve as a resource for research on the immune response to SARS-CoV-2. Deeply sampled blood TCRbeta repertoires from subjects exposed to, actively infected with, or recovered from COVID-19 were included in the dataset. Where available, HLA class I and class II types were obtained from metadata supplied by the sample provider rather than from assay-based typing. The samples were drawn from two sources: the first 160 participants of the ongoing ImmuneRACE study, and 1,254 subjects contributed by 6 global collaborators. The prospective study material was composed of cDNA or gDNA derived from T cells, B-cell-depleted T cells, or PBMCs. Study-wide conclusions, independent of this receptor: The amount of clinical and demographic metadata varied by source and participant and was provided uncurated.

TCRbeta CDR3 regions were amplified from genomic DNA by means of the immunoSEQ Assay, a bias-controlled multiplex PCR. Processing in the source paper ran as follows. Within the assay, amplification of reference gene primers was used to estimate how many nucleated cells each sample contained. To quantify the absolute abundance of each unique TCRbeta CDR3 rearrangement, sequence reads were collapsed and filtered. For each sample, productive Simpson clonality was calculated by taking the square root of Simpson's diversity index across productive rearrangements. The source is immuneACCESS, and TCRdb retained only in-frame sequences with V and J called. Part of the clones is not carried over; for the studies checked, unresolved V genes explain less than half of this, and the remainder is unexplained. V and J calls plus clone size are reproduced from that table; the DNA served to infer D and trimming. The sample yields about 500,000 clones; approximately 92% were counted once. Roughly 1% of the sample rests with the top ten.

In Seattle, one collaborating source enrolled patients while the infection was active and tracked those patients longitudinally over the course of disease. The collaborating institutions used their own protocols to collect whole blood in K2EDTA tubes. Collaborator samples were shipped for TCRbeta analysis as frozen whole blood, isolated PBMCs, or DNA extracted from either sample type. This clone came up a few times. Its cognate antigen has yet to be identified. The sample holds no much larger clone one base away, and base qualities are not on file. V is clipped by 4 bases and J by 2 bases, and the sequence between their germline boundaries is 15 bases long. The CDR3 runs 17 residues from the cysteine to the phenylalanine. Only CDR3 DNA is held: 51 bases, read in frame from base 1. Looking up the germline V gene (reference sequence) yields CDR1 LNHDA and CDR2 SQIVND.

This clonotype originated in a man aged 18 to 29 with COVID-19, enrolled during active disease. The specimen sequenced was peripheral blood. This sequence uses TRBV19 and TRBJ2-6, with TRBD1 as a weak D call on 5 bases. The CDR3 here reads CASSKRQNEAGANVLTF. The nucleotides are TGTGCCAGTAGTAAAAGACAGAATGAGGCTGGGGCCAACGTCCTGACTTTC.